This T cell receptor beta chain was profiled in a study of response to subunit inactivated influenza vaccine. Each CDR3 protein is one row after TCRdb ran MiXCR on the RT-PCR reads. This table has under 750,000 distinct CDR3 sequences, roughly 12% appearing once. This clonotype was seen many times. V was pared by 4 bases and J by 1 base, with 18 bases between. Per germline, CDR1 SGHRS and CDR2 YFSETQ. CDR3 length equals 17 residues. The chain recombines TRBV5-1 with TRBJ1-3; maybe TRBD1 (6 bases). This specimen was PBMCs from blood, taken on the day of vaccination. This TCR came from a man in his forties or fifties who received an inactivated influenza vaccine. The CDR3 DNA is TGCGCCAGCAGCCCCGCCGGGGGGCAAGGGTCTGGAAACACCATATATTTT. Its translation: CASSPAGGQGSGNTIYF.